A single T cell receptor beta chain is shown here with its context. This sample is part of a study of blood T cell repertoires in COVID-19. Study background: The cDNA or gDNA used as material had been derived from T cells, B-cell-depleted T cells, or PBMCs.

Trimming cost V 4 bases and J 4 bases; bases outside gene matches: 6. Germline assignment: CDR1 LGHNA and CDR2 YNFKEQ. CDR3 length equals 14 residues. Per the original methods: Amplification from reference gene primers served as the basis for estimated nucleated cell counts. Method: immunoSEQ multiplex PCR; TCRdb's copy keeps in-frame clones and lacks some. V and J calls and clone size come straight from that table; D and trimming were deduced from the DNA. The sample shows 65,000 to 95,000 clones, over 70% of them seen only once. V usage is TRBV4-2 and J usage is TRBJ1-1, with TRBD1 identical over 7 bases. The sequenced material came from peripheral blood. The sequence derives from a human donor in a cohort sampled during active COVID-19. CDR3: CASSLTGKGTEAFF. As DNA, the CDR3 is TGTGCCAGCAGCCTGACAGGGAAGGGCACTGAAGCTTTCTTT.